The source of this TCR beta chain is a study of shared clonotypes between healthy human individuals. Study overall: A donor's plate count was three for CD4 naive and three for CD4 memory; CD8 naive had two and CD8 memory one.

The repertoire was sequenced with immunoSEQ multiplex PCR; TCRdb's copy has only in-frame clones and lacks some. This table holds under 750,000 clones, 72% found once. In its sample, this clone was seen a few times. Sequenced: memory CD4+ T cells sorted from blood. Indicated subset: CD45RA-negative fraction. The source is a woman aged 25 to 39 in good health.

This CDR3 is CASSIGRRNGYTF. CDR3 nucleotide sequence: TGTGCCAGTAGTATCGGGCGGAGGAATGGCTACACCTTC. The V call is TRBV19, the J call TRBJ1-2, with D unresolved. The CDR3 covers 13 residues. Germline V gene lookup returns CDR1 LNHDA and CDR2 SQIVND (reference sequence). V was shortened by 3 bases and J by 6 bases, with 11 bases between the two germline ends.